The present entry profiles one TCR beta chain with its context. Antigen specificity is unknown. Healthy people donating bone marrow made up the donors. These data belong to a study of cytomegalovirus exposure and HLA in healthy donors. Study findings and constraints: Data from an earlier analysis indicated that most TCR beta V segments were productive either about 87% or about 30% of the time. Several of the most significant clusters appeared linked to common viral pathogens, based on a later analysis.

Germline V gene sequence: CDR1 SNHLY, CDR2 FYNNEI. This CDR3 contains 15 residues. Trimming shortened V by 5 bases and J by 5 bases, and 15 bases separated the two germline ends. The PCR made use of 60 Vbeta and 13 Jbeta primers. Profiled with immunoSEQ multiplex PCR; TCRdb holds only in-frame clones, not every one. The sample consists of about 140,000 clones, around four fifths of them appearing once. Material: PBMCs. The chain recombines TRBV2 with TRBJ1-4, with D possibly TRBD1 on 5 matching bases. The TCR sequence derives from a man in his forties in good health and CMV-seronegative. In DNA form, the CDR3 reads TGTGCCAGCAGTTACGGGTGGGGGGTCAATGAAAAACTGTTTTTT. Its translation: CASSYGWGVNEKLFF.